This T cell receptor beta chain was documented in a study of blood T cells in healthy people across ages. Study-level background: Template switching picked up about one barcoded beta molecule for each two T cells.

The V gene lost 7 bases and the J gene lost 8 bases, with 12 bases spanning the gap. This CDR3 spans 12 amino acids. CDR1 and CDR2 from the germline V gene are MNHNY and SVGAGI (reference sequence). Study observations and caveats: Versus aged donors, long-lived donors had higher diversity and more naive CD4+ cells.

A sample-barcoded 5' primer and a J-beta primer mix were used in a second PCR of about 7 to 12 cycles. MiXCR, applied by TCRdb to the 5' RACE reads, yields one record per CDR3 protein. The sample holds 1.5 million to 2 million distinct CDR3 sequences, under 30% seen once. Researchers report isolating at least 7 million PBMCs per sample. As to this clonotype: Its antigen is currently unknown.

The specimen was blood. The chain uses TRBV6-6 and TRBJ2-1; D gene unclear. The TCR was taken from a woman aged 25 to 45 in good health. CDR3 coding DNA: TGTGCCAGCAATTCGAATCGGGATGAGCAGTTCTTC. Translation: CASNSNRDEQFF.